The source of this TCR beta chain is a study of glioma-infiltrating T cells after dendritic cell vaccination. From germline, CDR1 is SNHLY and CDR2 FYNNEI. Trimming removed 9 bases from V and 4 bases from J, with 13 bases in between. The CDR3 is made up of 12 amino acids. Regarding the study as a whole: The cohort had few patients with full blood and tumor sets.

Notes on this clone: Antigen specificity is unknown.

Here immunoSEQ multiplex PCR was the method, and the copy in TCRdb shows in-frame clones only, minus some. There are fewer than 70,000 clones in the sample; about 84% occur only once, and approximately 8.9% lies in the top ten. Time point here: after dendritic cell vaccination, including at tumor progression/relapse. This TCR came from a human donor with glioblastoma. The rearrangement links TRBV2 to TRBJ2-7, with D perhaps TRBD1 (5 bases). The input for sequencing was blood, taken after dendritic cell vaccination. This CDR3 reads CASRDRVYEQYF. CDR3 in DNA: TGTGCCAGTCGAGACAGAGTTTACGAGCAGTACTTC.